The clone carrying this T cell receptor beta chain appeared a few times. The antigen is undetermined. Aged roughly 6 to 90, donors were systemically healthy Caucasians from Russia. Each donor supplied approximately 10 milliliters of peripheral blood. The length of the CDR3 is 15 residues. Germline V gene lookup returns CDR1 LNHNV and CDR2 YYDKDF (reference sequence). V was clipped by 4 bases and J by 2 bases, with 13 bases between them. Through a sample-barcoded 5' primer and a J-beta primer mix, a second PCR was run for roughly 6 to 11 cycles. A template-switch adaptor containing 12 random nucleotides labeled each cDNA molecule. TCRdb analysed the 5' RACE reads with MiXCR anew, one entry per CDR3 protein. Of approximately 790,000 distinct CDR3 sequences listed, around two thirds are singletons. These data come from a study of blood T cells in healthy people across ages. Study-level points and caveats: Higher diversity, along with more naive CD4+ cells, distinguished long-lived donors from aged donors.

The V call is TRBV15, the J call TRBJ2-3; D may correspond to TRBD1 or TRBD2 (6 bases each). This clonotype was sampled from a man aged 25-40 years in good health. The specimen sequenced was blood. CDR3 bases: TGTGCCACCAGCACCGAAGGGGGGCTCACAGATACGCAGTATTTT. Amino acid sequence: CATSTEGGLTDTQYF.